This T cell receptor (beta chain) was profiled in a study of control samples from healthy donors and cancer patients. The germline V gene encodes CDR1 SNHLY and CDR2 FYNNEI. V dropped 7 bases and J dropped 7 bases, with 10 bases sitting between them. The CDR3 is 12 residues long. The method was immunoSEQ multiplex PCR; TCRdb's version includes in-frame clones alone and lacks a portion of them. The repertoire holds more than 150,000 clones, with approximately 92% as singletons. The sample comprised blood. The clonotype originates from a man between 18 and 29 years old in good health. The J gene is TRBJ1-4, the V gene TRBV2; D is unresolved. The CDR3: CASTRPPEKLFF. The CDR3, as DNA: TGTGCCAGCACGAGACCCCCTGAAAAACTGTTTTTT. Filled out from reference TRBV2 and TRBJ1-4, the complete variable domain reads EPEVTQTPSHQVTQMGQEVILRCVPISNHLYFYWYRQILGQKVEFLVSFYNNEISEKSEIFDDQFSVERPDGSNFTLKIRSTKLEDSAMYFCASTRPPEKLFFGSGTQLSVL.